This TCR beta chain was recovered during a study of cytomegalovirus exposure and HLA in healthy donors. Produced via immunoSEQ multiplex PCR; TCRdb's table is partial and in-frame only. The data contain 200,000 or so clones, around 78% of them singletons. For this clone: The antigen is undetermined.

Overall study findings and caveats: Usually a TCR sequence was rare, but some public TCRs were found in many donors.

This TCR came from a woman aged 18 to 35 in good health and CMV-seronegative. The sample taken for sequencing was PBMCs.

The CDR3 sequence is CASSQERDPRVYEQFF. Written as DNA, the CDR3 is TGCGCCAGCAGCCAAGAACGGGACCCCAGGGTTTATGAGCAGTTCTTC. The V gene is TRBV4-1, the J gene TRBJ2-1, with D perhaps assigned TRBD1 or TRBD2 (5 bases each). The CDR3 spans 16 residues. Germline CDR1 and CDR2: MGHRA and YSYEKL. V lost 0 bases, J lost 8 bases, and 17 bases lay in between.